This entry lists 14 T cell receptor beta chains sequenced from one sample in a study of Tregs in tolerant kidney transplant recipients. Here immunoSEQ multiplex PCR was the method, and the copy in TCRdb shows in-frame clones only, minus some. Its clone listing holds 30,000 or so clones. The input for sequencing was CD8+ T cells from blood, taken before the transplant. Receptors were obtained from a human donor who received a combined kidney and bone marrow transplant.

In the case of this clone: Read sequence stops 3 residues before the CDR3 end, and the germline J gene provides the missing end. The V and J genes are TRBV5-6 and TRBJ2-1; unclear D gene. The CDR3 consists of 13 residues. With 2 bases removed from V and 8 bases from J, the gap between germline ends came to 11 bases. Germline lookup yields CDR1 SGHDT and CDR2 YYEEEE. CDR3 DNA (partial): TGTGCCAGCAGCTTTACGCAGTTCTATGAG. Amino acids: CASSFTQFYE. The full CDR3 sequence reads CASSFTQFYEQFF.

As concerns this clone: The read terminates 3 residues ahead of where the CDR3 ends, so the germline J gene completes it. The chain uses TRBV28 and TRBJ2-2; D remains unclear. V shed 8 bases and J shed 1 base, with 8 bases lying between them. Germline values: CDR1 MDHEN, CDR2 SYDVKM. The CDR3 is made up of 13 amino acids. The CDR3 sequence is CASFQRNTGELFF. The covered CDR3 bases are TGTGCCAGCTTCCAGCGGAACACCGGGGAG.

On this clone itself: The sequence runs out 3 residues before the end of the CDR3; the remainder is reconstructed from the germline J gene. V is TRBV12-5 and J is TRBJ2-3; D not certain. V lost 2 bases to trimming and J lost 0 bases, with 3 bases between them. This CDR3 region has 13 residues. Germline CDR1 is LGHNT and CDR2 is FRNRAP. The covered CDR3 bases are TGTGCTAGTGGTTTGCTCAGCACAGATACG. Its protein product is CASGLLSTDT. The CDR3, in full, reads CASGLLSTDTQYF.

About this clone itself: The CDR3 extends 3 residues past the end of the read, so its final part is completed from the germline J gene. The genes are TRBV20-1 and TRBJ2-7; D gene unclear. The V gene's germline CDR1 is DFQATT and CDR2 SNEGSKA (reference sequence). The V and J ends lost 5 bases and 4 bases respectively, with 6 bases between them. There are 10 residues in the CDR3. The CDR3 reads CSAQWYEQYF. CDR3 DNA, as far as it was read: TGCAGTGCTCAGTGGTACGAG.

Turning to this clone: The read halts 3 residues ahead of the CDR3 end, with the missing end drawn from the germline J gene. The V and J genes are TRBV29-1 and TRBJ2-2, with 8 bases matching TRBD2. CDR3 length equals 13 residues. J lost 2 bases, V lost 8 bases, and 4 bases had no gene match. Germline V gene lookup returns CDR1 SQVTM and CDR2 ANQGSEA. CDR3 residues: CSSVAGNTGELFF. The DNA read from the CDR3 is TGCAGCTCGGTAGCGGGAAACACCGGGGAG.

Details on this clone: The sequenced fragment ends 3 residues before the CDR3 boundary, so the rest is inferred from the germline J gene. The rearrangement links TRBV6-1 to TRBJ2-1; the D gene is possibly TRBD1 (7 bases). V was cut by 4 bases and J by 5 bases, with 15 bases left in between. CDR3 length: 15 amino acids. Germline V gene lookup returns CDR1 MNHNS and CDR2 SASEGT. The CDR3 region is CASSVYRGGNNEQFF. Incomplete CDR3 DNA: TGTGCCAGCAGTGTATACAGGGGAGGAAACAATGAG.

Note on this clone: The read terminates 3 residues before the CDR3 end, so the remaining end is supplied by the germline J gene. The chain carries TRBV20-1 and TRBJ2-1; 9 nucleotides match TRBD2. CDR3 size: 15 residues. V lost 3 bases, J lost 4 bases, and 7 bases stayed unmatched. Germline CDR1 reads DFQATT; CDR2 reads SNEGSKA (reference sequence). The CDR3 bases that were read are TGCAGTGCTAGTGGCAGACTAGCGGATTACAATGAG. It is translated as CSASGRLADYNE. The full CDR3 protein reads CSASGRLADYNEQFF.

To note about this clone: The read ends 3 residues before the CDR3 terminus; that terminus is restored from the germline J gene. V usage is TRBV2 and J usage is TRBJ2-1; tentatively, D is TRBD2 (6 bases). The CDR3 covers 15 residues. Looked up from germline, CDR1 is SNHLY and CDR2 is FYNNEI. Deletions cut 2 bases from V and 6 bases from J, with 14 bases between. The covered CDR3 bases are TGTGCCAGCAGTGAAATGGCGGGAAACGGCAATGAG. Translation: CASSEMAGNGNE. The whole CDR3 sequence reads CASSEMAGNGNEQFF.

As concerns this clone: The sequenced fragment ends 3 residues before the CDR3 boundary, so the rest is inferred from the germline J gene. The rearrangement joins TRBV19 to TRBJ2-2; tentative D call: TRBD2 (5 bases). Trimming removed 5 bases from V and 3 bases from J, with 16 bases in between. CDR1 is LNHDA, CDR2 SQIVND, per germline (reference sequence). The CDR3 contains 16 residues. CDR3 sequence: CASSRLAVDDTGELFF. The sequenced CDR3 bases are TGTGCCAGTAGTCGCCTAGCCGTCGACGACACCGGGGAG.

Details on this clone: The read stops 3 residues short of the end of the CDR3; the missing end is completed from the germline J gene. The chain employs TRBV13 and TRBJ2-3, with a tentative D call TRBD1 (5 bases). Germline assignment: CDR1 PRHDT and CDR2 FYEKMQ (reference sequence). The CDR3 has 14 residues. The V end was cut by 5 bases, the J end by 0 bases, with 9 bases between. Partial CDR3 DNA: TGTGCCAGCAGCCAAGACAGTAGCACAGATACG. Translation: CASSQDSSTDT. The complete CDR3 sequence is CASSQDSSTDTQYF.

Note on this clone: Coverage ceases 3 residues before the CDR3 finishes, and the germline J gene fills in the end. The chain couples TRBV7-9 to TRBJ2-1, with TRBD2 matching over 8 bases. Trimming at V came to 11 bases and at J to 4 bases, leaving 7 bases not matched to a gene. In germline, CDR1 is SEHNR, CDR2 FQNEAQ (reference sequence). There are 13 residues in the CDR3. CDR3 sequence: CAGKRERYNEQFF. The covered CDR3 bases are TGTGCCGGCAAGCGGGAGCGATACAATGAG.

Details on this clone: The CDR3 is cut off 3 residues early in the read; its end comes from the germline J gene. The chain recombines TRBV30 with TRBJ2-7, with a weak D call TRBD1 (5 bases). The germline CDR1 and CDR2 sequences are GTSNPN and SVGIG (reference sequence). V lost 0 bases to trimming and J lost 0 bases, with 18 bases between them. This CDR3 has 17 residues. CDR3 sequence: CAWSVRLGRATSYEQYF. The part of the CDR3 DNA that was read is TGTGCCTGGAGTGTGCGATTGGGCAGGGCCACCTCCTACGAG.

The DNA read from the CDR3 is TGCGCCAGCAGCCAAGCCCTAGCGGGAGCTTCTTACGAG. Its protein product is CASSQALAGASYE. The CDR3 as a whole reads CASSQALAGASYEQYF. This chain uses TRBV4-1 with TRBJ2-7; 10 bases line up with TRBD2. The read is 3 residues too short to cover the CDR3 end, so that end is filled in from the germline J gene. This CDR3 has 16 residues. Germline V gives CDR1 MGHRA, CDR2 YSYEKL. J was trimmed by 4 bases and V by 1 base; bases with no gene match: 7.

The covered CDR3 bases are TGCGCCAGCAGCTTGCTGGACAGGGACATTTGGCGCACTGAA. It yields the protein CASSLLDRDIWRTE. The complete CDR3 protein is CASSLLDRDIWRTEAFF. J is TRBJ1-1 and V is TRBV5-1, with TRBD1 identical over 8 bases. Coverage ceases 3 residues before the CDR3 finishes, and the germline J gene fills in the end. The CDR3 totals 17 residues. CDR1 is SGHRS and CDR2 is YFSETQ in the germline V gene. V gave up 1 base and J gave up 4 bases; unmatched junction bases: 12.